The entry below gives a single TCR beta chain sequence along with its context. Its antigen is undetermined. Method: immunoSEQ multiplex PCR; TCRdb's copy keeps in-frame clones and lacks some. This sample has some 100,000 clones; 87% occur once, and the top ten carry 15% to 20%. The record originates from a study of T cell responses to AZD1222 COVID-19 vaccine. Across the study: Pooled together were second doses at about 4 or about 12 weeks. Findings of the study overall: White British people made up most donors, females outnumbered males, and clonal diversity was possibly underestimated.

With 0 bases removed from V and 10 bases from J, the gap between germline ends came to 18 bases. This CDR3 has 15 residues. CDR1 and CDR2 from the germline V gene are MGHRA and YSYEKL. The sequenced sample was peripheral blood, obtained on day 0 of AZD1222 vaccination. The sequence was collected from an adult in good health. The rearrangement uses TRBV4-1 and TRBJ1-1; D uncertain. CDR3 sequence: CASSQEVGPLLVAFF. In DNA form, the CDR3 reads TGCGCCAGCAGCCAAGAGGTCGGGCCTCTCTTGGTAGCTTTCTTT.